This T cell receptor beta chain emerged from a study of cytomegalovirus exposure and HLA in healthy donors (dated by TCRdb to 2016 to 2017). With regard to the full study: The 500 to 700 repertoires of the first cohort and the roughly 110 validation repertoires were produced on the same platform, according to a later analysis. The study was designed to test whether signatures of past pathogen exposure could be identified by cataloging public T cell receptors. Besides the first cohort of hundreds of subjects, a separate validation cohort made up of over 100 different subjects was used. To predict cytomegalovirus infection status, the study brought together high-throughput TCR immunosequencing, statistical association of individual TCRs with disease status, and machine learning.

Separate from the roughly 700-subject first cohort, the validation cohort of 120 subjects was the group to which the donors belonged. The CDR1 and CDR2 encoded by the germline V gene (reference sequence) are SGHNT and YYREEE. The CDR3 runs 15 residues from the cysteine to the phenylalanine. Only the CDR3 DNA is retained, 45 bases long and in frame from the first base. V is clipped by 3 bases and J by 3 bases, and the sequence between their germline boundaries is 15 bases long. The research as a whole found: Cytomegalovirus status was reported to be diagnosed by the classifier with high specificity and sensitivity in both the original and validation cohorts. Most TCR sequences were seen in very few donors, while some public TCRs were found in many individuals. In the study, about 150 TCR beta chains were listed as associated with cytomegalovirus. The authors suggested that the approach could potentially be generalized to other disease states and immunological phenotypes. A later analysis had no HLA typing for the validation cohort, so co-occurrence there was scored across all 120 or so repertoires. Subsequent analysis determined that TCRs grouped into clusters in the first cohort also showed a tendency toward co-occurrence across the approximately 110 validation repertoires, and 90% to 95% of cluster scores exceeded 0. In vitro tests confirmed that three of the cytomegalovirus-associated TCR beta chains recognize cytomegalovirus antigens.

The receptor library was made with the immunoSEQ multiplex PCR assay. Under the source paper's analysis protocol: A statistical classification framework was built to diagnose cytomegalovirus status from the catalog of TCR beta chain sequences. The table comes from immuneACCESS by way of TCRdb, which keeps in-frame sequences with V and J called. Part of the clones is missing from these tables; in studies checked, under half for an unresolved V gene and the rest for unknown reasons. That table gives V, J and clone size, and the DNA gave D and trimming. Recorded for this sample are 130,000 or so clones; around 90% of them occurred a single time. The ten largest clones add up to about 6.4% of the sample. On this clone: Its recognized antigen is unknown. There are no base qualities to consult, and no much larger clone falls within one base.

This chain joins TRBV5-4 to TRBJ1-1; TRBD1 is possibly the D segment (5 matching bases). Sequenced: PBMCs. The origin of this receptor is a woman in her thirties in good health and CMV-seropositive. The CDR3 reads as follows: CASSWGGGSDTEAFF. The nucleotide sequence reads TGTGCCAGCAGCTGGGGGGGAGGTTCGGACACTGAAGCTTTCTTT.